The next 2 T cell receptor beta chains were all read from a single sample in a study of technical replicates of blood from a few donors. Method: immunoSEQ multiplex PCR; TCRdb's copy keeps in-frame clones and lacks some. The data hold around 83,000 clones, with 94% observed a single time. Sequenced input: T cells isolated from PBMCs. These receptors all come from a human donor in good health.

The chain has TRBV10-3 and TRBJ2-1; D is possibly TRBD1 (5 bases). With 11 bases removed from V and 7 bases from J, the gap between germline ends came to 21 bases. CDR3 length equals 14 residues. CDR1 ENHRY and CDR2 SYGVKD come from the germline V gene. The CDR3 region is CAGGQGPYSNEQFF. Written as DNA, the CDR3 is TGTGCCGGTGGCCAGGGCCCTTACTCGAATGAGCAGTTCTTC.

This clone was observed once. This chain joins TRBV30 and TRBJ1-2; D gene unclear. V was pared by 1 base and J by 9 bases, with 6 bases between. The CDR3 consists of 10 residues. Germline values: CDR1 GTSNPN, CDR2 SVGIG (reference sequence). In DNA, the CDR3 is TGTGCCTGGAGTGGGGAGCGCTACACCTTC. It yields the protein CAWSGERYTF.